A single T cell receptor beta chain is shown here with its context. Its antigen specificity is not known. No clone much larger than this one lies a single base away; base qualities are absent. From the cysteine through the phenylalanine, the CDR3 covers 17 amino acids. Only CDR3 DNA remains: 51 bases, in frame from the first base. Trimming removed 5 bases from V and 4 bases from J; the gene matches leave 12 bases unexplained. In the germline V gene, CDR1 corresponds to SGHTA and CDR2 to FQGNSA. This entry is derived from a study of T cell repertoires and leukemia-associated antigens (dated by TCRdb to the late 2010s). Concerning the study at large: Each sample yielded about 5.1 to 7 million read pairs and roughly 3.3 to 5.0 million effective reads, 15 million to 20 million effective reads overall. In vitro peptide stimulation of healthy T cells was used with the aim of identifying the antigen recognized by a TCR Vbeta21 clone previously found in CML patients.

The investigation overall reported the following: Numbers of Vbeta genes (about 64), Jbeta genes (approximately 15), VDJ rearrangements and unique CDR3s did not differ significantly among the four groups. Direct testing of the expanded clones' antigen specificity and function was not done, and further investigation was required.

CD3+ T cells were initially rested overnight at about 2.7 million cells/mL in RPMI 1640 lacking fetal bovine serum. MACS immunomagnetic beads were used, per the manufacturer's instructions, to isolate CD3+ T cells from PBMCs. Total RNA was extracted from the cultured T cells using TRIzol reagent. 5' rapid amplification of cDNA ends (5'RACE) was the method used to amplify TCRbeta libraries from the RNA. Library concentration and integrity were checked with Qubit, an Agilent instrument, and quantitative PCR before sequencing. A commercial service provider sequenced the qualified libraries on Illumina HiSeq or MiSeq. In the authors' own workflow: TCR sequences in each sample were identified using MiXCR version 1.8.2. For a clone to be considered qualified, a CDR3 longer than four amino acids, an in-frame nucleotide length, and the absence of a stop codon were required. A read containing the complete CDR3 structure was defined as an effective read. RT-PCR with 24 Vbeta primers, GeneScan spectratyping, and Sanger sequencing were used to validate expanded clones. In-frame beta chains were kept once TCRdb had trimmed the public reads at Q25 with fastp and called clones with MiXCR. Each entry merges the rows of one CDR3 protein and shows their most common DNA and genes. TCRdb, not the authors, supplied the V and J calls. Recorded for this sample are roughly 10,000 distinct CDR3 sequences; 40% to 55% of them occurred a single time. In total, the top ten clones hold just over 55% of the sample.

This chain joins TRBV7-2 to TRBJ2-3, with 10 central nucleotides matching TRBD2. The specimen sequenced was CD3+ T cells sorted from blood and cultured. This TCR derives from a female donor in good health. The nucleotides are TGTGCCAGCAGCCCCCGAATAGCGGGAGGTTCGGCAGATACGCAGTATTTT. Its coded protein is CASSPRIAGGSADTQYF. With all but the CDR3 taken from the reference TRBV7-2 and TRBJ2-3 genes, the full variable domain is: GAGVSQSPSNKVTEKGKDVELRCDPISGHTALYWYRQSLGQGLEFLIYFQGNSAPDKSGLPSDRFSAERTGGSVSTLTIQRTQQEDSAVYLCASSPRIAGGSADTQYFGPGTRLTVL.